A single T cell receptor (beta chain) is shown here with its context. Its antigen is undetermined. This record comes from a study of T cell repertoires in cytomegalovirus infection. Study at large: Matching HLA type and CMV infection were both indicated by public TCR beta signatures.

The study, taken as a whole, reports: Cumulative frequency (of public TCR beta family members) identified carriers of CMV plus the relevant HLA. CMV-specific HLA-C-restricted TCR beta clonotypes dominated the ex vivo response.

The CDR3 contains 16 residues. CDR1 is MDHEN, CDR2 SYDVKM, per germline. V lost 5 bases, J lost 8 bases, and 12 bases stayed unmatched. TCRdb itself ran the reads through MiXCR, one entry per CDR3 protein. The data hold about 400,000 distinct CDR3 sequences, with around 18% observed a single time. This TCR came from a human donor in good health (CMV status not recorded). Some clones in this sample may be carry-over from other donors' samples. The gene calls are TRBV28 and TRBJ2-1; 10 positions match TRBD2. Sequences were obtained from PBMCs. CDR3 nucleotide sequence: TGTGCCAGCAGTCCCCCCCCGGGACTAGCGAATCATGAGCAGTTCTTC. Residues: CASSPPPGLANHEQFF.